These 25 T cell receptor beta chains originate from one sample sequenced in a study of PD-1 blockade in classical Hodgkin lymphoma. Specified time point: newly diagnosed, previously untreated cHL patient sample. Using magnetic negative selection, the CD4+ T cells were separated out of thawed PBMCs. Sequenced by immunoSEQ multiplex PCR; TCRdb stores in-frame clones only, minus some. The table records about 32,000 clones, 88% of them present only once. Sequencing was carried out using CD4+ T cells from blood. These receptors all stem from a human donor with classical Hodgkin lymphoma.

This CDR3 is CASSQITVTSTTGELFF. The DNA of the CDR3 is TGTGCCAGCAGCCAGATAACTGTCACCTCAACTACCGGGGAGCTGTTTTTT. The chain employs TRBV11-3 and TRBJ2-2; no definite D call. V was cut by 5 bases and J by 5 bases, with 21 bases left in between. The CDR3 loop spans 17 amino acids. CDR1 is SGHNT, CDR2 YENEEA, per germline.

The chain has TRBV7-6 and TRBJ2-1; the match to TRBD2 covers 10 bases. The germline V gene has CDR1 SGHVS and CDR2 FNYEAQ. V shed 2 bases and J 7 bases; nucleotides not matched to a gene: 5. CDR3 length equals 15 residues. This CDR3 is CASSLKAGGWNEQFF. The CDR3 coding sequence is TGTGCCAGCAGCTTAAAAGCGGGAGGGTGGAATGAGCAGTTCTTC.

The CDR3 DNA follows: TGTGCCAGTACCCAGAATGGAAACACCATATATTTT. This translates into CASTQNGNTIYF. The genes are TRBV19 and TRBJ1-3; the D is unclear. V was shortened by 7 bases and J by 3 bases, with 7 bases between the two germline ends. The CDR3 consists of 12 residues. The germline CDR1 and CDR2 sequences are LNHDA and SQIVND (reference sequence).

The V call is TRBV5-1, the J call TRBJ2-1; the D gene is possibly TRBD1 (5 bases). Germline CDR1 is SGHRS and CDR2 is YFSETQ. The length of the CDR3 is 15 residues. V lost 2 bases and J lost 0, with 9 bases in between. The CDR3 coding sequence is TGCGCCAGCAGCTTCAGGACAAACTCCTACAATGAGCAGTTCTTC. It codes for CASSFRTNSYNEQFF.

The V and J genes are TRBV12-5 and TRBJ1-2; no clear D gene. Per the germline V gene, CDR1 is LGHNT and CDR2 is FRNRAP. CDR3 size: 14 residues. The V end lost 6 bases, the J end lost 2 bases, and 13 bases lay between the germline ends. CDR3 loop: CASGSTGGNYGYTF. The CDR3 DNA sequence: TGTGCTAGTGGATCGACGGGAGGGAACTATGGCTACACCTTC.

CDR3: CASSYMGYGYTF. For the CDR3, the DNA is TGTGCCAGTTCTTATATGGGCTATGGCTACACCTTC. This rearrangement joins TRBV28 to TRBJ1-2, with D unresolved. This CDR3 spans 12 amino acids. Germline CDR1 is MDHEN and CDR2 is SYDVKM. Trimming removed 9 bases from V and 4 bases from J, with 12 bases in between.

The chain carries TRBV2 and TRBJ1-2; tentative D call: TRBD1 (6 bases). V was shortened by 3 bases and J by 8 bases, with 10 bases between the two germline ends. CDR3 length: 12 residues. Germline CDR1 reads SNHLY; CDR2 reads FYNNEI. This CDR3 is CASSDDRRGYTF. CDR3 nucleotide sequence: TGTGCCAGCAGTGACGACAGGCGCGGCTACACCTTC.

The CDR3 nucleotides are TGCGCCAGCAGCTTGGGTCGGACTAAGTCCCTTGATGAGCAGTTCTTC. Translating gives CASSLGRTKSLDEQFF. The chain joins TRBV5-1 to TRBJ2-1; D may be TRBD2 (6 bases). CDR3 size: 16 residues. CDR1 is SGHRS, CDR2 YFSETQ, per germline. Between the trimmed V and J ends, which lost 0 bases and 8 bases, there was a span of 18 bases.

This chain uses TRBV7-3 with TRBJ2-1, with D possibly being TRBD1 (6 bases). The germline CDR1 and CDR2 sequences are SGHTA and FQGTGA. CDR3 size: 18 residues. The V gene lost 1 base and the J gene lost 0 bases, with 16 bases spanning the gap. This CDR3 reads CASSLSPPGASSYNEQFF. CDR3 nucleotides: TGTGCCAGCAGCTTAAGCCCCCCAGGGGCCAGCTCCTACAATGAGCAGTTCTTC. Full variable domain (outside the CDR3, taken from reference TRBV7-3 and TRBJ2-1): GAGVSQTPSNKVTEKGKYVELRCDPISGHTALYWYRQSLGQGPEFLIYFQGTGAADDSGLPNDRFFAVRPEGSVSTLKIQRTERGDSAVYLCASSLSPPGASSYNEQFFGPGTRLTVL.

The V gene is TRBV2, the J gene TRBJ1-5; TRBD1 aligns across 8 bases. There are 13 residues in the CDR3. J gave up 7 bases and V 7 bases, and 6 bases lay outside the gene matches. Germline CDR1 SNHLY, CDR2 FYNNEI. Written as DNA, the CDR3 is TGTGCCAGCAATGGACAGGGTTGGCAGCCCCAGCATTTT. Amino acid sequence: CASNGQGWQPQHF.

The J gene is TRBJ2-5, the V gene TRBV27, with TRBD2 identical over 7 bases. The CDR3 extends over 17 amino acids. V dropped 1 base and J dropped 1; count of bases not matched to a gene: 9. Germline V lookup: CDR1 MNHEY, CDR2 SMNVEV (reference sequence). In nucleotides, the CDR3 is TGTGCCAGCAGTTTATGGGAGGAGACTAGCCTCCAAGAGACCCAGTACTTC. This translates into CASSLWEETSLQETQYF.

The DNA for the CDR3 is TGTGCCAGCAGTTTAATCTTGGGAGGGACTGAAGCTTTCTTT. Its protein is CASSLILGGTEAFF. The rearrangement links TRBV28 to TRBJ1-1, with D hard to call. The CDR3 length is 14 residues. Trimming stripped 2 bases from V and 5 bases from J, with 12 bases between. Germline CDR1 reads MDHEN; CDR2 reads SYDVKM.

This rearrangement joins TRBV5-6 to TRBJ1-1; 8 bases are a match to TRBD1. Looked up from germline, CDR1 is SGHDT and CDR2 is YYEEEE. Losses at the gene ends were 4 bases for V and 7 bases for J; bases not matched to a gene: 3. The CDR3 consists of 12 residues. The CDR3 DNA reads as TGTGCCAGCAGCCCGGACAGGGATGAAGCTTTCTTT. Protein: CASSPDRDEAFF.

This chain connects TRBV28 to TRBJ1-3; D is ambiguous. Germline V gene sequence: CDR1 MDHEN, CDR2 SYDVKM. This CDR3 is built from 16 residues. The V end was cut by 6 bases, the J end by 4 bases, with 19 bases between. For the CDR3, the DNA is TGTGCCAGCAGCCTTGAGGCATTCCGAGCCGGAAACACCATATATTTT. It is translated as CASSLEAFRAGNTIYF.

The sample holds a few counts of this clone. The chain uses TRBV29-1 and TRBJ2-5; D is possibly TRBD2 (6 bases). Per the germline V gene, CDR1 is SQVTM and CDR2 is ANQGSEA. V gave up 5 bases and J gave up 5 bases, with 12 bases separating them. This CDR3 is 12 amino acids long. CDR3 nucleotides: TGCAGCGTTCGATCGGGGGAGGAGACCCAGTACTTC. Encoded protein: CSVRSGEETQYF.

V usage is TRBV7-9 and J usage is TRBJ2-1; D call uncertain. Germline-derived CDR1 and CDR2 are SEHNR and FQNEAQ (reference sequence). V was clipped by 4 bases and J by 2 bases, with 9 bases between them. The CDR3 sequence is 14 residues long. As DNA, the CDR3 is TGTGCCAGCAGCTCCGAAGAGCCCTACAATGAGCAGTTCTTC. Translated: CASSSEEPYNEQFF.

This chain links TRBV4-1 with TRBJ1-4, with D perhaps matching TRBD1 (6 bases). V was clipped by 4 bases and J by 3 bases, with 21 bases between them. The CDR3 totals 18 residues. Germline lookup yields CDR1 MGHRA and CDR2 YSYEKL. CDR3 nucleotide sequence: TGCGCCAGCAGCCTCGGATGGGGGGGGGACAAGTCTAATGAAAAACTGTTTTTT. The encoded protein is CASSLGWGGDKSNEKLFF.

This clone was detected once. The CDR3 here is CASSVASTDTQYF. CDR3 DNA sequence: TGTGCCAGCAGCGTAGCTTCCACAGATACGCAGTATTTT. The rearrangement links TRBV9 to TRBJ2-3; the D is unclear. The CDR3 runs 13 residues. The V end was cut by 0 bases, the J end by 2 bases, with 4 bases between. Germline loops: CDR1 SGDLS, CDR2 YYNGEE.

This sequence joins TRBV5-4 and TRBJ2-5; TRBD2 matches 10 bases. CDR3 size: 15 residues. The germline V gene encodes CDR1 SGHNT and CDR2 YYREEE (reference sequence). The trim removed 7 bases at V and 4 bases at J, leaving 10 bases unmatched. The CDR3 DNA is TGTGCCAGCGCCCGGGCTAGCGGGAGAATAGAGACCCAGTACTTC. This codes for CASARASGRIETQYF.

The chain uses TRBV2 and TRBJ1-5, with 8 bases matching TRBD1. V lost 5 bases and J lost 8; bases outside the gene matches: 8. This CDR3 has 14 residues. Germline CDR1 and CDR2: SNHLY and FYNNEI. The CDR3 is CASSSDRGLEPQHF. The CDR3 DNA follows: TGTGCCAGCAGTTCAGACAGGGGCCTTGAGCCCCAGCATTTT.

CDR3 nucleotides: TGTGCCAGCAGTTTAAGTACGAGTGGCTACACCTTC. Protein product: CASSLSTSGYTF. The chain recombines TRBV28 with TRBJ1-2; D uncertain. CDR3 length equals 12 residues. Looked up from germline, CDR1 is MDHEN and CDR2 is SYDVKM. V gave up 2 bases and J gave up 7 bases, with 8 bases separating them.

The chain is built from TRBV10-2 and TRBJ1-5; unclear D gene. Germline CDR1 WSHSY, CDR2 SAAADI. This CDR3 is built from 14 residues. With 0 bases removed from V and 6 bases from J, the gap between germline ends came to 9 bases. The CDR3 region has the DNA TGCGCCAGCAGTGAGTCGACTGCGGGTCAGCCCCAGCATTTT. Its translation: CASSESTAGQPQHF.

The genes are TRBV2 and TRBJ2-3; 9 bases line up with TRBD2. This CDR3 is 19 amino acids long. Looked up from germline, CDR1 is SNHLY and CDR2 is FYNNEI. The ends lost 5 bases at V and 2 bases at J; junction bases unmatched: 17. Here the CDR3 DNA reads TGTGCCAGCAGTTCCCCTAAAAGGGCTAGCGGGGCCTACACAGATACGCAGTATTTT. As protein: CASSSPKRASGAYTDTQYF.

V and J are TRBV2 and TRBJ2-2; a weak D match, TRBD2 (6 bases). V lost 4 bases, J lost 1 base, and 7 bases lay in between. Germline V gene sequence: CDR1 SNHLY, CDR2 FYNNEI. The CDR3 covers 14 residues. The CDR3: CASSGGENTGELFF. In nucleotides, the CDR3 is TGTGCCAGCAGTGGCGGGGAGAACACCGGGGAGCTGTTTTTT.

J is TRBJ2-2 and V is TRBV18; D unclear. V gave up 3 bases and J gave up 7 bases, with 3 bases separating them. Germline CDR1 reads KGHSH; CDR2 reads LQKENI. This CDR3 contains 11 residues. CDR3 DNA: TGTGCCAGCTCACCGGGCGGGGAGCTGTTTTTT. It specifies CASSPGGELFF.